The TCR beta chain under discussion was sequenced for a study of blood T cells in healthy people across ages. Study overall: Capturing about one barcoded beta molecule per two T cells was achieved by template switching. General study results and limits: For the donors, CMV status was unknown and possibly confounded expanded clonotype changes.

A second PCR, run for about 6 to 11 cycles, used a sample-barcoded 5' primer plus a J-beta primer mix. Each sample yielded at least 3 million CDR3-containing paired-end reads. TCRdb re-derived calls from the 5' RACE reads in MiXCR, one entry per CDR3 protein. The table has roughly 1,300,000 distinct CDR3 sequences, around 59% seen once. Each donor had about 10 milliliters of peripheral blood drawn. In its sample, this clonotype was seen once. Its specificity is unknown. The sample taken for sequencing was blood. The TCR comes from a young man in good health.

The CDR3 DNA reads as TGCAGCGTTGAATTTCGGGACAGGGGATACTACGAGCAGTACTTC. Its translation: CSVEFRDRGYYEQYF. The chain couples TRBV29-1 to TRBJ2-4, with 10 bases fitting TRBD1. The DNA end is a closer match to TRBJ2-7, so the J assignment may be wrong. The germline gives CDR1 SQVTM, CDR2 ANQGSEA. The CDR3 has 15 amino acids.